One sample yielded the 7 T cell receptor beta chains listed below, sequenced in a study of cytotoxic CD8 clonotypes in ibrutinib-treated CLL. Sequencing was performed with immunoSEQ multiplex PCR; in TCRdb, only in-frame clones are kept and a portion is missing. This table holds 200,000 to 250,000 clones, 79% found once. This sample comprised PBMCs, obtained after 12 months of ibrutinib treatment. These receptors came from a human donor with chronic lymphocytic leukemia.

This clone was seen a few times. The chain employs TRBV7-2 and TRBJ1-2; 7 positions match TRBD1. The CDR3 contains 13 residues. Losses at the gene ends were 6 bases for V and 2 bases for J; bases not matched to a gene: 3. Looked up from germline, CDR1 is SGHTA and CDR2 is FQGNSA. As DNA, the CDR3 is TGTGCCAGCAGATCACAGGGGAACTATGGCTACACCTTC. Translation: CASRSQGNYGYTF.

The chain combines TRBV28 with TRBJ1-5; 11 bases are shared with TRBD1. V shed 8 bases and J 4 bases; nucleotides not matched to a gene: 13. CDR3 size: 17 residues. From germline, CDR1 is MDHEN and CDR2 SYDVKM. The CDR3 sequence is CASDLWGQGVGNQPQHF. Written as DNA, the CDR3 is TGTGCCAGCGACCTTTGGGGACAGGGGGTAGGGAATCAGCCCCAGCATTTT.

The table lists this clone with a few counts. V and J are TRBV19 and TRBJ1-3; no firm D call. V lost 3 bases to trimming and J lost 0 bases, with 9 bases between them. Germline-derived CDR1 and CDR2 are LNHDA and SQIVND (reference sequence). The CDR3 loop spans 15 amino acids. CDR3 coding DNA: TGTGCCAGTAGTATTGACCACCTCTCTGGAAACACCATATATTTT. This gives the protein CASSIDHLSGNTIYF.

This clone came up a few times. This CDR3 reads CASSYYGLNTEAFF. CDR3 nucleotides: TGTGCCAGCAGTTACTACGGCCTGAACACTGAAGCTTTCTTT. The V and J genes are TRBV6-6 and TRBJ1-1; D is uncertain. The CDR3 consists of 14 residues. Trimming removed 1 base at V and 0 bases at J, with 6 bases between. Looked up from germline, CDR1 is MNHNY and CDR2 is SVGAGI (reference sequence).

This chain joins TRBV6-6 and TRBJ2-3; 9 nucleotides align to TRBD2. This CDR3 contains 13 residues. Losses at the gene ends were 7 bases for V and 9 bases for J; bases not matched to a gene: 8. Germline V gene sequence: CDR1 MNHNY, CDR2 SVGAGI (reference sequence). The CDR3 bases are TGTGCCAGCATCGATGCGGGGGGGCGCACGCAGTATTTT. This gives the protein CASIDAGGRTQYF.

The chain joins TRBV19 to TRBJ2-3; 10 nucleotides agree with TRBD2. This CDR3 spans 14 amino acids. Germline trimming cut 5 bases from V and 4 bases from J; bases unmatched to any gene: 3. Germline values: CDR1 LNHDA, CDR2 SQIVND (reference sequence). The CDR3 region is CASSSGLASDTQYF. In DNA, the CDR3 is TGTGCCAGTAGTTCGGGACTAGCGTCAGATACGCAGTATTTT.

The chain combines TRBV6-5 with TRBJ2-1; TRBD2 matches at 11 bases. This CDR3 comprises 15 residues. From germline, CDR1 is MNHEY and CDR2 SVGAGI. Unmatched junction bases numbered 4, after V lost 5 bases and J lost 4 bases. CDR3 DNA: TGTGCCAGCAGTCGACTAGCGGGAAGATACAATGAGCAGTTCTTC. It codes for CASSRLAGRYNEQFF.